This T cell receptor beta chain was recorded in a study of graft-versus-host responses after intestinal transplantation. On this clone itself: The antigen is undetermined.

Study results and caveats: Some patients had graft-donor T cell macrochimerism. In their allografts, the ratios of graft-versus-host to host-versus-graft T cell clones were high.

Method: immunoSEQ multiplex PCR; TCRdb's copy keeps in-frame clones and lacks some. The table has fewer than 50,000 clones, roughly 80% seen once; the top ten hold about 0.43%. The TCR originated in a human donor who was the organ donor for an intestinal transplant. The material was unstimulated CD4+ T cells sorted from spleen or lymph node cells, obtained before transplant.

In DNA form, the CDR3 reads TGTGCCAGCAGCTTGCAGGTGAGCGACCAAGAGACCCAGTACTTC. Translation: CASSLQVSDQETQYF. The V gene is TRBV5-6, the J gene TRBJ2-5; no clear D. The CDR3 loop spans 15 amino acids. CDR1 and CDR2 (germline): SGHDT, YYEEEE. Trimming removed 1 base from V and 0 bases from J, with 10 bases in between.